This TCR beta chain was sequenced during a study of OX40 agonist ivuxolimab in advanced cancers. Produced via immunoSEQ multiplex PCR; TCRdb's table is partial and in-frame only. Here the sample spans 70,000 to 95,000 clones, roughly 91% being singletons. The CDR3 extends over 12 amino acids. V lost 7 bases and J 9 bases, leaving 15 bases between the germline ends. The V gene's germline CDR1 is LNHDA and CDR2 SQIVND (reference sequence). The starting material was CD4+ or CD8+ T cells sorted from blood, obtained in a trial of the OX40 agonist ivuxolimab. The receptor's source is an adult with an advanced solid tumor such as melanoma, head and neck, liver or kidney cancer. V gene TRBV19 combines with J gene TRBJ1-2, with D possibly matching TRBD1 (5 bases). CDR3 DNA sequence: TGTGCCAGTACTTCAGGGCCGGGTCGCTACACCTTC. This translates into CASTSGPGRYTF.